This TCR beta chain came from a study of control samples from healthy donors and cancer patients. The repertoire was sequenced with immunoSEQ multiplex PCR; TCRdb's copy has only in-frame clones and lacks some. The sample has about 130,000 clones; approximately 84% are singletons. V was trimmed by 4 bases and J by 5 bases, leaving 18 bases between them. Per the germline V gene, CDR1 is KGHDR and CDR2 is SFDVKD. The CDR3 is made up of 16 amino acids. The V gene is TRBV24-1, the J gene TRBJ2-3, with a possible D match to TRBD2 (6 bases). Sequencing input: blood. The receptor was isolated from a man younger than 35 in good health. The CDR3: CATSDPGPRREDTQYF. For the CDR3, the DNA is TGTGCCACCAGTGACCCGGGTCCACGGAGGGAAGATACGCAGTATTTT.